This T cell receptor (beta chain) was obtained from a study of blood T cell repertoires in COVID-19. Study-wide context: The United States, Italy and Spain supplied acute and convalescent COVID-19 samples. In each case, the material was cDNA or gDNA derived from T cells, B-cell-depleted T cells, or PBMCs.

This clone was detected only once. Original data processing: Nucleated cell counts were estimated from reference gene primer amplification. Assay: immunoSEQ multiplex PCR; the TCRdb copy retains only in-frame clones and omits some. V, J and clone size are those of that table, while D and trimming were read from the DNA. Among some 300,000 clones listed, more than 75% were seen once. This CDR3 contains 16 residues. Trimming stripped 4 bases from V and 8 bases from J, with 22 bases between. CDR1 is SGDLS and CDR2 is YYNGEE in the germline V gene. V usage is TRBV9 and J usage is TRBJ2-4; possible D gene TRBD2, 5 bases. Sequencing was done on a sample of peripheral blood. This TCR derives from a man between 70 and 80 years old with acute or convalescent COVID-19. The CDR3 sequence: CASSPETGEIGDIQYF. In DNA, the CDR3 is TGTGCCAGCAGCCCCGAAACCGGGGAAATTGGGGACATTCAGTACTTC. The full variable domain, in which reference TRBV9 and TRBJ2-4 provide the parts outside the CDR3, is DSGVTQTPKHLITATGQRVTLRCSPRSGDLSVYWYQQSLDQGLQFLIQYYNGEERAKGNILERFSAQQFPDLHSELNLSSLELGDSALYFCASSPETGEIGDIQYFGAGTRLSVL.